Reported below is one TCR beta chain. Its antigen is as yet unknown. After removal of 4 bases from V and 4 bases from J, the junction contained 8 bases not matched to a gene. This CDR3 spans 16 amino acids. Germline V gives CDR1 SEHNR, CDR2 FQNEAQ (reference sequence). The data derive from a study of cytomegalovirus exposure and HLA in healthy donors. Study at large: Drawn from HLA-typed donors, tens of millions of unique TCRs were held in an early data release.

Study-wide results and caveats: In vitro testing confirmed a few CMV-associated chains as specific for CMV antigens. Analyzed later, most CMV-associated TCR beta chains appeared HLA-restricted. A reported reduction in N-insertions relative to the roughly 700-donor mean was seen in an Asian-associated ancestry cluster in a later analysis.

The PCR employed 60 Vbeta primers together with 13 Jbeta primers. Sequencing was performed with immunoSEQ multiplex PCR; in TCRdb, only in-frame clones are kept and a portion is missing. The repertoire holds 130,000 or so clones, with 75% to 85% as singletons. This TCR came from a male donor in good health and CMV-seronegative. The V and J genes are TRBV7-9 and TRBJ2-3, with 10 bases lining up with TRBD2. The source material was PBMCs. CDR3 DNA: TGTGCCAGCAGCTCGACAGCGGGGGGGCCGGCAGATACGCAGTATTTT. Translation gives CASSSTAGGPADTQYF.